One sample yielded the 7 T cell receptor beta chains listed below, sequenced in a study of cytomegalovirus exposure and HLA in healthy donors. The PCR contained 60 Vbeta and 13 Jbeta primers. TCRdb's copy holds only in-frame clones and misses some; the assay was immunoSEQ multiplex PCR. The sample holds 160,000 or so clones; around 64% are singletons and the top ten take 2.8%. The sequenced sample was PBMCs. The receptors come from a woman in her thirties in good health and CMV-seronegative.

The CDR3 sequence is CARSTREGTDTQYF. The CDR3 DNA follows: TGTGCCAGAAGCACGCGGGAGGGCACAGATACGCAGTATTTT. The V call is TRBV5-3, the J call TRBJ2-3; 8 bases are a match to TRBD2. TRBV5-3 is recorded as an ORF, its role being uncertain. The length of the CDR3 is 14 residues. The V segment lost 4 bases and the J segment 1 base; nucleotides outside the gene matches: 2.

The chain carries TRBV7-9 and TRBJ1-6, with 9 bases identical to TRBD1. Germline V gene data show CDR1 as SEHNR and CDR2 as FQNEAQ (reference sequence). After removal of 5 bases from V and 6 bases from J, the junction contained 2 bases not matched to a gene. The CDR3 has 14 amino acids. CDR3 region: CASSQDRGNSPLHF. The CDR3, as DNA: TGTGCCAGCAGCCAGGACAGGGGTAATTCACCCCTCCACTTT. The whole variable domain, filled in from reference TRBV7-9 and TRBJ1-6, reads DTGVSQNPRHKITKRGQNVTFRCDPISEHNRLYWYRQTLGQGPEFLTYFQNEAQLEKSRLLSDRFSAERPKGSFSTLEIQRTEQGDSAMYLCASSQDRGNSPLHFGNGTRLTVT.

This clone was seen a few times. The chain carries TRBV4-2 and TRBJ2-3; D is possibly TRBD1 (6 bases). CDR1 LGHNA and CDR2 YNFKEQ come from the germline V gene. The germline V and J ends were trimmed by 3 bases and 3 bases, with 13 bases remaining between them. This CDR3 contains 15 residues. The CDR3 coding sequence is TGTGCCAGCAGCCACAAGACAGGAGATACAGATACGCAGTATTTT. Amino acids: CASSHKTGDTDTQYF.

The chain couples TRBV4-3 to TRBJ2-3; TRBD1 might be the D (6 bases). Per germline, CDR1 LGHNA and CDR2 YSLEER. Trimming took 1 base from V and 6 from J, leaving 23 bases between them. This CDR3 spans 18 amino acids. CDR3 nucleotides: TGCGCCAGCAGCCAAGTACCGCTTCCTGGGTCCACAGGGGATACGCAGTATTTT. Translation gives CASSQVPLPGSTGDTQYF.

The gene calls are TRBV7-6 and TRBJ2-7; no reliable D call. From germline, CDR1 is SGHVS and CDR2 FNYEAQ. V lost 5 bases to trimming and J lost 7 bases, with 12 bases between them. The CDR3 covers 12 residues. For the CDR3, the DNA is TGTGCCAGCAGCGCCCCACCTAGTGAGCAGTACTTC. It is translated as CASSAPPSEQYF.

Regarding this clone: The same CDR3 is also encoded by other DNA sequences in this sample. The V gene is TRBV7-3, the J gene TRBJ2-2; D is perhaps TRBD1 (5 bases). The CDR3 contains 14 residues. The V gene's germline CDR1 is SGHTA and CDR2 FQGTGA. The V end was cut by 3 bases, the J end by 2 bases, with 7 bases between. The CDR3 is CASSLTANTGELFF. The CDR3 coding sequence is TGTGCCAGCAGCTTGACAGCTAACACCGGGGAGCTGTTTTTT.

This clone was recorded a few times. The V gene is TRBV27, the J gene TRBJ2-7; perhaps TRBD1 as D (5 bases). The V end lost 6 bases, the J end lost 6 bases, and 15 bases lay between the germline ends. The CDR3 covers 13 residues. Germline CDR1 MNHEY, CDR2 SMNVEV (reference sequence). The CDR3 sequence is CASRTVTSSEQYF. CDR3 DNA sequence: TGTGCCAGCAGGACAGTAACTTCGTCCGAGCAGTACTTC.